One and the same sample provided the 5 T cell receptor beta chains below, sequenced in a study of blood T cell repertoires in COVID-19. Produced via immunoSEQ multiplex PCR; TCRdb's table is partial and in-frame only. Among 200,000 or so clones listed, 85% were seen once. Sequencing input: peripheral blood. The source of these receptors is a man in his sixties with COVID-19, enrolled during active disease.

This sequence joins TRBV27 and TRBJ1-2; D unresolved. The CDR3 spans 17 residues. V dropped 6 bases and J dropped 2 bases, with 22 bases sitting between them. Germline V gene sequence: CDR1 MNHEY, CDR2 SMNVEV (reference sequence). Written as DNA, the CDR3 is TGTGCCAGCAGCCCATTCGCGTCCGCTTCTCCAAACTATGGCTACACCTTC. It translates to CASSPFASASPNYGYTF.

The rearrangement links TRBV7-8 to TRBJ1-4; perhaps TRBD1 as D (5 bases). Per the germline V gene, CDR1 is SGHVS and CDR2 is FQNEAQ. Trimming took 5 bases from V and 5 from J, leaving 18 bases between them. This CDR3 contains 16 residues. The chain's CDR3 is CASSPGGAIRNEKLFF. For the CDR3, the DNA is TGTGCCAGCAGCCCCGGAGGGGCAATAAGGAATGAAAAACTGTTTTTT.

This CDR3 is CASNSGATKNIQYF. In nucleotides, the CDR3 is TGTGCCAGCAATTCAGGGGCTACCAAAAACATTCAGTACTTC. The chain has TRBV27 and TRBJ2-4; perhaps TRBD1 as D (6 bases). The CDR3 sequence is 14 residues long. The germline gives CDR1 MNHEY, CDR2 SMNVEV (reference sequence). V lost 7 bases, J lost 2 bases, and 12 bases lay in between.

This clone was found once. The V call is TRBV5-8, the J call TRBJ1-1; 9 bases agree with TRBD1. V was clipped by 0 bases and J by 10 bases; unmatched bases: 7. The CDR3 runs to 14 residues. Germline CDR1 and CDR2: SGHTS and YDEGEE. The CDR3 region is CASSLVGTGFSAFF. The CDR3 DNA sequence: TGTGCCAGCAGCTTGGTCGGGACAGGGTTTTCAGCTTTCTTT.

This rearrangement joins TRBV29-1 to TRBJ1-1, with 10 bases fitting TRBD1. CDR3 length: 16 amino acids. Looked up from germline, CDR1 is SQVTM and CDR2 is ANQGSEA. J lost 8 bases, V lost 4 bases, and 16 bases had no gene match. The CDR3 loop reads CSVGIPGQGTPWEAFF. The CDR3 nucleotides are TGCAGCGTTGGGATTCCGGGACAGGGGACCCCTTGGGAAGCTTTCTTT.